These 19 T cell receptor beta chains were all obtained from the same sample, sequenced in a study of cytomegalovirus exposure and HLA in healthy donors. Primers: 60 Vbeta forward and 13 Jbeta reverse. Using immunoSEQ multiplex PCR, the repertoire was profiled, and TCRdb retains in-frame clones only, with some absent. This table holds about 130,000 clones, 75% to 85% found once. Material for sequencing was PBMCs. The receptors were gathered from a man in his thirties or forties in good health and CMV-seropositive.

This clone came up a few times. The V and J genes are TRBV10-1 and TRBJ2-3; 8 bases are shared with TRBD2. The CDR3 loop spans 13 amino acids. Germline loops: CDR1 WNHNN, CDR2 SYGVQD (reference sequence). The trim removed 5 bases at V and 6 bases at J, leaving 4 bases unmatched. DNA of the CDR3: TGCGCCAGCAGTCACGTAGCGGGGGATACGCAGTATTTT. Protein product: CASSHVAGDTQYF.

V and J are TRBV5-1 and TRBJ1-2, with TRBD1 matching 7 bases. Per the germline V gene, CDR1 is SGHRS and CDR2 is YFSETQ. This CDR3 has 16 amino acids. V was pared by 3 bases and J by 2 bases, with 10 bases of the junction left unmatched. The CDR3 sequence: CASSWNTGVANYGYTF. CDR3 coding DNA: TGCGCCAGCAGCTGGAATACAGGGGTTGCAAACTATGGCTACACCTTC.

This clone turned up a few times. V gene TRBV6-5 combines with J gene TRBJ1-1; possible D gene TRBD1, 6 bases. The CDR3 extends over 15 amino acids. The germline V and J ends were trimmed by 4 bases and 0 bases, with 12 bases remaining between them. The V gene's germline CDR1 is MNHEY and CDR2 SVGAGI. The CDR3 nucleotides read TGTGCCAGCAGTTCCCGGACAGATTTGAACACTGAAGCTTTCTTT. It is translated as CASSSRTDLNTEAFF.

The chain joins TRBV27 to TRBJ2-3; possible D gene TRBD2, 6 bases. Germline V gives CDR1 MNHEY, CDR2 SMNVEV (reference sequence). The CDR3 runs to 15 residues. Trimming took 5 bases from V and 1 from J, leaving 13 bases between them. This CDR3 reads CASSKRGRRTDTQYF. CDR3 bases: TGTGCCAGCAGTAAACGGGGGAGACGCACAGATACGCAGTATTTT.

This clone was seen once. Additional DNA sequences in this sample encode the identical CDR3. CDR3 nucleotide sequence: TGTGCCAGCAGTTTATTTAGAGATCCGAACACTGAAGCTTTCTTT. Its translation: CASSLFRDPNTEAFF. This chain uses TRBV27 with TRBJ1-1, with unresolved D. This CDR3 comprises 15 residues. CDR1 and CDR2 (germline): MNHEY, SMNVEV (reference sequence). Trimming stripped 1 base from V and 1 base from J, with 10 bases between.

The genes are TRBV7-3 and TRBJ1-1; maybe TRBD1 (5 bases). This CDR3 has 12 amino acids. Germline V CDR1 and CDR2: SGHTA, FQGTGA. Trimming cost V 5 bases and J 7 bases, with 11 bases left between them. CDR3 protein: CASSVRGGEAFF. CDR3 coding DNA: TGTGCCAGCAGCGTCCGGGGGGGTGAAGCTTTCTTT.

The chain employs TRBV5-1 and TRBJ2-2; 12 bases are a match to TRBD1. CDR1 is SGHRS, CDR2 YFSETQ, per germline. CDR3 length equals 16 residues. The V gene end was trimmed by 1 base and the J gene end by 6 bases; junction bases not matched to a gene: 4. The CDR3 DNA sequence: TGCGCCAGCAGCTTGTTAGGGACAGGGGGCTCCGGGGAGCTGTTTTTT. This sequence encodes CASSLLGTGGSGELFF.

J is TRBJ1-4 and V is TRBV18, with D possibly matching TRBD1 (6 bases). V was clipped by 2 bases and J by 0 bases, with 25 bases between them. This CDR3 spans 21 amino acids. Germline V lookup: CDR1 KGHSH, CDR2 LQKENI. The CDR3 loop is CASSPNLFIDRTPATNEKLFF. The CDR3, as DNA: TGTGCCAGCTCACCAAACTTGTTTATAGACAGGACGCCCGCAACTAATGAAAAACTGTTTTTT.

This rearrangement joins TRBV7-3 to TRBJ2-3; 7 positions match TRBD2. CDR3 length: 13 residues. Looked up from germline, CDR1 is SGHTA and CDR2 is FQGTGA. The DNA for the CDR3 is TGTTCCTCGCGGGGGAGCGGCACAGATACGCAGTATTTT. Amino acids: CSSRGSGTDTQYF.

The gene calls are TRBV11-3 and TRBJ2-3, with D possibly being TRBD2 (7 bases). Germline CDR1 reads SGHNT; CDR2 reads YENEEA. CDR3 size: 14 residues. V was shortened by 3 bases and J by 6 bases, with 13 bases between the two germline ends. In DNA, the CDR3 is TGTGCCAGCAGCTTGGCCGGGGGGCGGGATACGCAGTATTTT. Its protein is CASSLAGGRDTQYF.

The chain uses TRBV6-5 and TRBJ1-2; TRBD1 agrees at 8 bases. This CDR3 contains 15 residues. V lost 0 bases and J lost 8; bases outside the gene matches: 8. The germline V gene encodes CDR1 MNHEY and CDR2 SVGAGI. For the CDR3, the DNA is TGTGCCAGCAGTTACTCCGGACAGGGAGTTCGAGGCTACACCTTC. It is translated as CASSYSGQGVRGYTF.

The gene calls are TRBV14 and TRBJ2-7; 7 bases match TRBD2. This CDR3 has 17 residues. Germline loops: CDR1 SGHDN, CDR2 FVKESK. Unmatched junction bases numbered 11, after V lost 3 bases and J lost 0 bases. The CDR3 DNA sequence: TGTGCCAGCAGCCACCCTCGCGTGGCTAGCGGCTCCTACGAGCAGTACTTC. Amino acid sequence: CASSHPRVASGSYEQYF.

The V gene is TRBV21-1, the J gene TRBJ1-5; the D call TRBD1 from the table was never checked on the DNA. TRBV21-1 is tagged as a pseudogene. This CDR3 contains 16 residues. In nucleotides, the CDR3 is TGTGCCAGCAGCAAATCCCAGGGATATAGCAATCAGCCCCAGCATTTT. The encoded protein is CASSKSQGYSNQPQHF.

This clone showed up just a few times. The chain carries TRBV7-8 and TRBJ2-2; perhaps TRBD2 as D (5 bases). This CDR3 is 17 amino acids long. CDR1 and CDR2 (germline): SGHVS, FQNEAQ. Trimming shortened V by 1 base and J by 4 bases, and 16 bases separated the two germline ends. The CDR3 nucleotides read TGTGCCAGCAGCTTAGTCCGTCGGGGTCTCGGCACCGGGGAGCTGTTTTTT. Its translation: CASSLVRRGLGTGELFF.

The gene calls are TRBV28 and TRBJ2-3, with D maybe TRBD2 (6 bases). Between the trimmed V and J ends, which lost 7 bases and 5 bases, there was a span of 16 bases. This CDR3 spans 14 amino acids. Germline CDR1 reads MDHEN; CDR2 reads SYDVKM. The CDR3 sequence is CASTSLEGRDTQYF. DNA of the CDR3: TGTGCCAGCACCTCGTTGGAGGGCAGAGATACGCAGTATTTT.

This chain links TRBV9 with TRBJ2-3; a weak D match, TRBD1 (7 bases). V was shortened by 1 base and J by 4 bases, with 13 bases between the two germline ends. The CDR3 extends over 15 amino acids. The germline gives CDR1 SGDLS, CDR2 YYNGEE. The DNA for the CDR3 is TGTGCCAGCAGCGTAACAAGCAGGGGGGCAGATACGCAGTATTTT. This gives the protein CASSVTSRGADTQYF.

The chain uses TRBV5-3 and TRBJ2-7; TRBD1 might be the D (6 bases). TRBV5-3 is recorded as an ORF, its role being uncertain. The CDR3 spans 12 residues. Between the trimmed V and J ends, which lost 5 bases and 5 bases, there was a span of 11 bases. The CDR3 sequence is CARRSGVHEQYF. The CDR3 DNA sequence: TGTGCCAGAAGGTCAGGGGTTCACGAGCAGTACTTC.

CDR3 nucleotide sequence: TGTGCCAGCAGTGAACCCCGCGGGGGGGAGCAGTACTTC. Protein product: CASSEPRGGEQYF. The J gene is TRBJ2-7, the V gene TRBV6-1; 8 nucleotides align to TRBD2. V lost 2 bases to trimming and J lost 7 bases; unmatched junction nucleotides: 4. The CDR3 is 13 residues long. The germline V gene has CDR1 MNHNS and CDR2 SASEGT.

The V and J genes are TRBV6-5 and TRBJ1-4; 7 bases map to TRBD1. CDR3 length: 13 residues. Looked up from germline, CDR1 is MNHEY and CDR2 is SVGAGI. Trimming took 6 bases from V and 4 from J; bases not matched to a gene: 2. The CDR3 DNA reads TGTGCCAGCAGGGGGACAGATAATGAAAAACTGTTTTTT. It encodes CASRGTDNEKLFF.